A single T cell receptor beta chain is shown here with its context. CDR1 is MNHEY and CDR2 is SVGEGT in the germline V gene. V gave up 0 bases and J gave up 9 bases; unmatched junction bases: 2. This CDR3 is built from 14 residues. Original data processing: The authors estimated nucleated cell counts from reference gene primer amplification. The assay was immunoSEQ multiplex PCR, and TCRdb's table has in-frame clones only and misses some. That table supplies the V and J calls and clone size; D and trimming were determined from the DNA. The sample lists 200,000 to 250,000 clones; approximately 84% were seen once. The sample belongs to a study of blood T cell repertoires in COVID-19. Overall study context: Sources were T cells, B-cell-depleted T cells, or PBMCs; the material itself was cDNA or gDNA.

V usage is TRBV6-2 or TRBV6-3 and J usage is TRBJ2-2, with 9 bases that match TRBD2. Sequenced sample: peripheral blood. This TCR was sampled from a woman aged 55 to 70 with acute or convalescent COVID-19. The CDR3 is CASSYSGTSRELFF. Written as DNA, the CDR3 is TGTGCCAGCAGTTACTCCGGGACTAGCAGGGAGCTGTTTTTT.